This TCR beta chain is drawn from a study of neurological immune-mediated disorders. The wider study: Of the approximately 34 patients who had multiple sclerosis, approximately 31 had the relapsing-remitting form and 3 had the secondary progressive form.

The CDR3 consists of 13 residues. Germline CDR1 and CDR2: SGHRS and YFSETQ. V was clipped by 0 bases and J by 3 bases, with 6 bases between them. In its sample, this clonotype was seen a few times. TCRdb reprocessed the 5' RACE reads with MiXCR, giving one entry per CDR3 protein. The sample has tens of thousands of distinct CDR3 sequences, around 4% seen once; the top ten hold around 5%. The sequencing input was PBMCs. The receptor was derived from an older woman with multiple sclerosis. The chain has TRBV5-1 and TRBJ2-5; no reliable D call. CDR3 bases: TGCGCCAGCAGCTTGGTCGGTGAAGAGACCCAGTACTTC. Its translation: CASSLVGEETQYF.